The 7 T cell receptor beta chains below all came from one sample that was sequenced in a study of cytomegalovirus exposure and HLA in healthy donors. The PCR had 60 Vbeta and 13 Jbeta primers. The table came from immunoSEQ multiplex PCR; TCRdb's copy has only in-frame clones and leaves some out. The table has over 95,000 clones, 60% to 85% seen once. Sequencing used PBMCs. All receptors come from a middle-aged woman in good health and CMV-seropositive.

The chain couples TRBV9 to TRBJ2-2; possibly TRBD1 for D (6 bases). The V and J ends lost 0 bases and 1 base respectively, with 7 bases between them. CDR3 size: 15 residues. CDR1 and CDR2 from the germline V gene are SGDLS and YYNGEE. CDR3 protein: CASSVGGLNTGELFF. In nucleotides, the CDR3 is TGTGCCAGCAGCGTAGGGGGGCTGAACACCGGGGAGCTGTTTTTT.

V usage is TRBV2 and J usage is TRBJ1-3; D remains ambiguous. V was pared by 5 bases and J by 3 bases, with 11 bases between. The CDR3 consists of 14 residues. Germline loops: CDR1 SNHLY, CDR2 FYNNEI. The CDR3 bases are TGTGCCAGCAGTACCCCGGGGTATGGAAACACCATATATTTT. Residues: CASSTPGYGNTIYF.

V is TRBV9 and J is TRBJ1-6; 9 bases map to TRBD1. CDR3 length: 16 residues. Trimming cost V 1 base and J 9 bases; bases outside gene matches: 8. Germline values: CDR1 SGDLS, CDR2 YYNGEE. Written as DNA, the CDR3 is TGTGCCAGCAGCGTAACCCCTACAGGGGGCGGTTCACCCCTCCACTTT. This gives the protein CASSVTPTGGGSPLHF.

J is TRBJ2-1 and V is TRBV9; TRBD2 matches at 9 bases. The CDR3 extends over 17 amino acids. After removal of 0 bases from V and 4 bases from J, the junction contained 8 bases not matched to a gene. The V gene's germline CDR1 is SGDLS and CDR2 YYNGEE. The CDR3 nucleotides read TGTGCCAGCAGCGTAGGGGGTAGCGGGGGATTATACAATGAGCAGTTCTTC. Its protein product is CASSVGGSGGLYNEQFF.

The table lists this clone with many counts. The gene calls are TRBV14 and TRBJ1-1; no reliable D call. The CDR3 totals 14 residues. Germline V gene lookup returns CDR1 SGHDN and CDR2 FVKESK. V gave up 3 bases and J gave up 10 bases, with 18 bases separating them. DNA for the CDR3: TGTGCCAGCAGCCATACTCAGAGACTGACGGCAGCTTTCTTT. As protein: CASSHTQRLTAAFF.

V and J are TRBV5-6 and TRBJ2-1, with 7 bases that match TRBD1. V shed 1 base, J shed 5 bases, and the junction held 9 bases outside the gene matches. The CDR3 is made up of 16 amino acids. Germline CDR1 reads SGHDT; CDR2 reads YYEEEE. CDR3 residues: CASSLRLVQGDNEQFF. CDR3 nucleotide sequence: TGTGCCAGCAGCTTGAGGCTGGTCCAGGGGGACAATGAGCAGTTCTTC.

This sequence joins TRBV7-2 and TRBJ2-1; 10 bases map to TRBD2. CDR1 SGHTA and CDR2 FQGNSA come from the germline V gene. The CDR3 is 16 amino acids. V dropped 3 bases and J dropped 4; count of bases not matched to a gene: 6. CDR3 sequence reads: CASSFVAGGLYNEQFF. In DNA, the CDR3 is TGTGCCAGCAGCTTCGTAGCGGGGGGACTATACAATGAGCAGTTCTTC.